One sample yielded the 19 T cell receptor beta chains listed below, sequenced in a study of T cells in Graves' hyperthyroidism and ophthalmopathy (dated by TCRdb to between 2017 and 2020). The receptor library was made with multiplex PCR. The data were produced on an Illumina HiSeq 2000. The TCR beta CDR3 regions were amplified from RNA transcripts. The first round of RT-PCR for the TCR CDR3 was performed with the HTBI primer set and the Qiagen OneStep RT-PCR kit. TCRdb trimmed public reads at Q25 via fastp, called clones via MiXCR and kept in-frame beta chains. Identical CDR3 protein sequences are pooled into one entry, listed with their most common genes and DNA. The sample table holds approximately 640,000 distinct CDR3 sequences, of which 15% to 20% were seen once. Around 15% of the sample is held by the ten biggest clonotypes. Material: blood. These receptors all come from a man in his fifties with Graves' hyperthyroidism.

This clonotype came up many times. The CDR3 reads CASSLLLDGEEAFF. CDR3 nucleotides: TGCGCCAGCAGCCTCCTCCTCGATGGAGAAGAAGCTTTCTTT. The gene calls are TRBV5-1 and TRBJ1-1; D is unresolved. Trimming took 4 bases from V and 8 from J, leaving 18 bases between them. The germline gives CDR1 SGHRS, CDR2 YFSETQ. This CDR3 contains 14 residues.

This clonotype was counted between two and nine times. This may arise from a read error, as a much more abundant clone is one base away. Since the CDR3 does not end with the conserved phenylalanine or tryptophan, this likely comes from a read error. The chain couples TRBV28 to TRBJ1-2, with TRBD1 matching 7 bases. The V segment lost 7 bases and the J segment 8 bases; nucleotides outside the gene matches: 16. Germline V gene sequence: CDR1 MDHEN, CDR2 SYDVKM. This CDR3 comprises 15 residues. Here the CDR3 DNA reads TGTGCCAGCAAGGTCGGAACGACAGGGCTAGGCGGCTACACCATC. The encoded protein is CASKVGTTGLGGYTI.

In its sample, this clonotype was seen a few times. V usage is TRBV4-3 and J usage is TRBJ1-1; tentative D call: TRBD1 (5 bases). The CDR3 runs to 15 residues. Germline V gene sequence: CDR1 LGHNA, CDR2 YSLEER. Trimming pared 0 bases from V and 0 bases from J, leaving 8 bases between. CDR3: CASSQDRGMNTEAFF. The DNA of the CDR3 is TGCGCCAGCAGCCAAGATAGGGGCATGAACACTGAAGCTTTCTTT.

On this clonotype itself: Just one base apart from a much larger clone, this may be a read error. The rearrangement links TRBV28 to TRBJ2-7; D may be TRBD2 (5 bases). CDR1 and CDR2 from the germline V gene are MDHEN and SYDVKM. Trimming removed 6 bases from V and 3 bases from J, with 18 bases in between. The CDR3 has 15 residues. The CDR3 DNA follows: TGTGCCAGCAGCAGGCCCAACGGGGAATTCTACGAGCAGTACTTC. Translating gives CASSRPNGEFYEQYF.

This clonotype occurred many times. The chain combines TRBV2 with TRBJ1-6, with 10 bases matching TRBD1. V lost 4 bases, J lost 8 bases, and 8 bases stayed unmatched. This CDR3 comprises 16 residues. Germline V lookup: CDR1 SNHLY, CDR2 FYNNEI. The CDR3 DNA reads as TGTGCCAGCAGTGGGGACACGGACAGGGGGGATTCACCCCTCCACTTT. It encodes CASSGDTDRGDSPLHF.

This clonotype has a count of ten or more. The chain uses TRBV7-2 and TRBJ1-6; D is uncertain. The CDR3 has 13 amino acids. Per the germline V gene, CDR1 is SGHTA and CDR2 is FQGNSA. V was trimmed by 3 bases and J by 11 bases, leaving 11 bases between them. CDR3 protein: CASSFGSQTPLHF. CDR3 nucleotide sequence: TGTGCCAGCAGCTTTGGGAGTCAGACACCCCTCCACTTT.

This clonotype was recorded many times. The gene calls are TRBV27 and TRBJ2-7; D remains ambiguous. The ends were cut back, 4 bases at V and 3 bases at J, with 10 bases in the middle. The germline V gene encodes CDR1 MNHEY and CDR2 SMNVEV (reference sequence). The CDR3 sequence is 13 residues long. The CDR3 DNA reads TGTGCCAGCAGTTCCAAAGTGTACTACGAGCAGTACTTC. Translating it yields CASSSKVYYEQYF.

This clonotype was observed many times. V usage is TRBV28 and J usage is TRBJ2-1; perhaps TRBD1 as D (5 bases). Germline loops: CDR1 MDHEN, CDR2 SYDVKM. V lost 6 bases and J lost 0, with 18 bases in between. CDR3 length equals 17 residues. The CDR3 DNA reads as TGTGCCAGCAGCCCTAGACAGTTACCTCTCTCCTACAATGAGCAGTTCTTC. This sequence encodes CASSPRQLPLSYNEQFF.

This rearrangement joins TRBV6-1 to TRBJ2-7, with D perhaps given as TRBD1 or TRBD2 (5 bases each). The CDR3 runs to 15 residues. Germline lookup yields CDR1 MNHNS and CDR2 SASEGT. V gave up 6 bases and J gave up 0 bases, with 15 bases separating them. The CDR3, as DNA: TGTGCCAGCAGCGAGGGGTGGGGAGTCTCCTACGAGCAGTACTTC. Its protein is CASSEGWGVSYEQYF.

This clonotype was recorded at least ten times. V is TRBV3-1 and J is TRBJ1-2; 7 positions match TRBD1. Losses at the gene ends were 3 bases for V and 4 bases for J; bases not matched to a gene: 2. The CDR3 is made up of 13 amino acids. Germline CDR1 and CDR2: LGHDT and YNNKEL (reference sequence). CDR3 DNA: TGTGCCAGCAGCCACGGACAGGTCTATGGCTACACCTTC. It encodes CASSHGQVYGYTF.

This clonotype showed up many times. The rearrangement uses TRBV11-1 and TRBJ2-1; 10 bases fit TRBD2. CDR1 SGHAT and CDR2 FQDESV come from the germline V gene (reference sequence). Trimming took 1 base from V and 10 from J; bases not matched to a gene: 7. CDR3 size: 15 residues. CDR3 coding DNA: TGTGCCAGCAGCTTAGGGCTAGCGGGAGCTGAGGAGCAGTTCTTC. This codes for CASSLGLAGAEEQFF.

This clonotype was seen more than once but under ten times. The chain is built from TRBV13 and TRBJ2-3; a weak D match, TRBD1 (5 bases). The germline V gene encodes CDR1 PRHDT and CDR2 FYEKMQ (reference sequence). The CDR3 is made up of 15 amino acids. Trimming shortened V by 1 base and J by 7 bases, and 15 bases separated the two germline ends. The CDR3 DNA sequence: TGTGCCAGCAGCTTAGACAGGATGGGCCTGAATACGCAGTATTTT. This codes for CASSLDRMGLNTQYF.

The chain carries TRBV7-3 and TRBJ1-1; TRBD1 might be the D (6 bases). Trimming took off 2 bases at V and 5 bases at J, with 15 bases between the two ends. Germline loops: CDR1 SGHTA, CDR2 FQGTGA. This CDR3 spans 15 amino acids. This CDR3 reads CASSLEGGAGTEAFF. In DNA form, the CDR3 reads TGTGCCAGCAGCTTAGAAGGGGGGGCGGGTACTGAAGCTTTCTTT.

This rearrangement joins TRBV11-2 to TRBJ2-3; 10 nucleotides line up with TRBD2. This CDR3 has 16 amino acids. Germline V gives CDR1 SGHAT, CDR2 FQNNGV. J was trimmed by 0 bases and V by 5 bases; bases with no gene match: 5. The CDR3: CASSLGTSVSTDTQYF. The CDR3 nucleotides read TGTGCCAGCAGCCTCGGGACTAGCGTTAGCACAGATACGCAGTATTTT.

This clonotype was detected ten times or more. The chain recombines TRBV2 with TRBJ1-1, with D tentatively TRBD1 (5 bases). Trimming stripped 0 bases from V and 6 bases from J, with 5 bases between. Germline V gene sequence: CDR1 SNHLY, CDR2 FYNNEI. CDR3 length: 12 residues. The chain's CDR3 is CASSEAGAEAFF. CDR3 coding DNA: TGTGCCAGCAGTGAAGCGGGGGCTGAAGCTTTCTTT.

In its sample, this clonotype was seen a few times. V usage is TRBV5-4 and J usage is TRBJ2-5, with D perhaps TRBD2 (5 bases). Germline assignment: CDR1 SGHNT and CDR2 YYREEE (reference sequence). V was pared by 5 bases and J by 1 base, with 24 bases between. There are 18 residues in the CDR3. CDR3 nucleotides: TGTGCCAGCAGTTTTTCCGTAGTTCCGGGGTACAGCCAAGAGACCCAGTACTTC. It codes for CASSFSVVPGYSQETQYF.

This clonotype showed up many times. This chain links TRBV9 with TRBJ2-7; possibly TRBD1 for D (6 bases). Trimming took off 1 base at V and 0 bases at J, with 11 bases between the two ends. Germline CDR1 is SGDLS and CDR2 is YYNGEE. There are 15 residues in the CDR3. The CDR3 here is CASSVSGTPSYEQYF. CDR3 bases: TGTGCCAGCAGCGTATCCGGGACACCCTCCTACGAGCAGTACTTC.

This clonotype was detected many times. The CDR3 loop is CASSLYAEAFF. CDR3 bases: TGTGCCAGCAGCTTATATGCTGAAGCTTTCTTT. The J gene is TRBJ1-1, the V gene TRBV5-5, with D unclear. This CDR3 has 11 amino acids. Germline CDR1 is SGHKS and CDR2 is YYEKEE (reference sequence). The V gene lost 2 bases and the J gene lost 6 bases, with 5 bases spanning the gap. Using reference TRBV5-5 and TRBJ1-1 for the parts outside the CDR3, the full variable domain is DAGVTQSPTHLIKTRGQQVTLRCSPISGHKSVSWYQQVLGQGPQFIFQYYEKEERGRGNFPDRFSARQFPNYSSELNVNALLLGDSALYLCASSLYAEAFFGQGTRLTVV.

This clonotype turned up a few times. V gene TRBV19 combines with J gene TRBJ2-2; 9 bases agree with TRBD2. The CDR3 is 15 amino acids. Germline CDR1 LNHDA, CDR2 SQIVND (reference sequence). V trimming: 6 bases; J trimming: 2 bases; junction bases outside the gene matches: 4. The CDR3: CASRTSGPNTGELFF. The CDR3 nucleotides read TGTGCCAGTAGGACTAGCGGACCTAACACCGGGGAGCTGTTTTTT.